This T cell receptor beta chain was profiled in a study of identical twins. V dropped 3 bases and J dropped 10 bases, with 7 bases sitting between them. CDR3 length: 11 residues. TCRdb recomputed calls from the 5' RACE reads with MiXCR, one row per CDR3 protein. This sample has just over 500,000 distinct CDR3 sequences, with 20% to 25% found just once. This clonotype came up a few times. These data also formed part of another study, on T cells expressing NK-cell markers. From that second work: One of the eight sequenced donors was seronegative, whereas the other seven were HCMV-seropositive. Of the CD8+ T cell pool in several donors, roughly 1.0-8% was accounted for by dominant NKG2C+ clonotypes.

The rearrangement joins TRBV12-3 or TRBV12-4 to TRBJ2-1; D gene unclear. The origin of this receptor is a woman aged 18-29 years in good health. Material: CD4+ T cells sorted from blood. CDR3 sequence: CASSLRWEQFF. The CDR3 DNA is TGTGCCAGCAGTTTGAGGTGGGAGCAGTTCTTC.